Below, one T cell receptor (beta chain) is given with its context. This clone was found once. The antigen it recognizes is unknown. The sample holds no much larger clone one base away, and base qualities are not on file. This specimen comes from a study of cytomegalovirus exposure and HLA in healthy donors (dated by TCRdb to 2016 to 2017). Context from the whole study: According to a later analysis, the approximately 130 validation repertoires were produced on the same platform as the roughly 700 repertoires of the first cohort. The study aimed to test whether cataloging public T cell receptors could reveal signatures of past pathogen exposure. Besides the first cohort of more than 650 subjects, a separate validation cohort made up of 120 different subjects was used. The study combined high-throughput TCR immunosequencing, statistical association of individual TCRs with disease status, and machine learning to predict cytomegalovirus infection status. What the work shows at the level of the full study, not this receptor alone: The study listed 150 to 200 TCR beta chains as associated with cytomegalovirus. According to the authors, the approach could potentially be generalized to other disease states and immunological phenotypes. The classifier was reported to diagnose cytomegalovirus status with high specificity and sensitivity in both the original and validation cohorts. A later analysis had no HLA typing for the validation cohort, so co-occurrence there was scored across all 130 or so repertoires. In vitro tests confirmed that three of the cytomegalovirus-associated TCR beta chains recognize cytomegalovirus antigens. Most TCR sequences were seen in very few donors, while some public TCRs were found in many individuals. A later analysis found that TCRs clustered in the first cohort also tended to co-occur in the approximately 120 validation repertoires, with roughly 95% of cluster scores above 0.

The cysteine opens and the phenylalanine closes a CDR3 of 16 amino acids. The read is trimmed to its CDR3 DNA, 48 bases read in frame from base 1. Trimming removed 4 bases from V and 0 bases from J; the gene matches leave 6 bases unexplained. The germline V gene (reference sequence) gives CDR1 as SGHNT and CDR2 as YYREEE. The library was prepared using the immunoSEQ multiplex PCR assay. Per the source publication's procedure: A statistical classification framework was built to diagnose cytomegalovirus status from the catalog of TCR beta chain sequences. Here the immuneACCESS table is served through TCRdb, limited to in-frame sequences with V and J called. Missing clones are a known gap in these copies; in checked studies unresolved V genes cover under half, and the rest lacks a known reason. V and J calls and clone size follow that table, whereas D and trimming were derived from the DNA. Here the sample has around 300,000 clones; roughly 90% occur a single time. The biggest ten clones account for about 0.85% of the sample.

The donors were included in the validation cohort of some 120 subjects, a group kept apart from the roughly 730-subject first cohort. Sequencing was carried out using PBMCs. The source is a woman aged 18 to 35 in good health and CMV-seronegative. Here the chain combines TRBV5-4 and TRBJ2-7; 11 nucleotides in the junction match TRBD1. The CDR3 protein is CASSPGQGASSYEQYF. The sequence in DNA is TGTGCCAGCAGCCCAGGACAGGGGGCGAGCTCCTACGAGCAGTACTTC.